Below, 23 T cell receptor beta chains from the same sample are listed, as sequenced in a study of control samples from healthy donors and cancer patients. The protocol was immunoSEQ multiplex PCR, while the TCRdb copy is restricted to in-frame clones and leaves out a portion. There are roughly 400,000 clones in the sample; 80% to 95% occur only once, and more than 6% lies in the top ten. Sequences were obtained from PBMCs. Receptors originate from a man aged 40-49 years with head and neck cancer.

The chain couples TRBV18 to TRBJ1-1; tentative D call: TRBD1 (6 bases). Germline V lookup: CDR1 KGHSH, CDR2 LQKENI. There are 16 residues in the CDR3. The V and J ends lost 3 bases and 1 base respectively, with 15 bases between them. For the CDR3, the DNA is TGTGCCAGCTCACCCCCCTACGGGACAAAGAACACTGAAGCTTTCTTT. Its translation: CASSPPYGTKNTEAFF.

The rearrangement links TRBV10-3 to TRBJ1-5; D unresolved. Trimming took 2 bases from V and 5 from J, leaving 13 bases between them. The V gene's germline CDR1 is ENHRY and CDR2 SYGVKD. The CDR3 sequence is 15 residues long. CDR3 in DNA: TGTGCCATCAGTGAGCCGGGTCGCATGGATCAGCCCCAGCATTTT. This codes for CAISEPGRMDQPQHF.

The chain combines TRBV5-1 with TRBJ2-3; D is possibly TRBD1 (6 bases). The CDR3 sequence is 15 residues long. Germline loops: CDR1 SGHRS, CDR2 YFSETQ. V dropped 3 bases and J dropped 2 bases, with 13 bases sitting between them. CDR3 amino acids: CASSSRTDYTDTQYF. As DNA, the CDR3 is TGCGCCAGCAGCTCCCGGACAGATTACACAGATACGCAGTATTTT.

The V gene is TRBV7-9, the J gene TRBJ1-4, with TRBD1 identical over 10 bases. This CDR3 is 16 amino acids long. The germline V gene has CDR1 SEHNR and CDR2 FQNEAQ (reference sequence). V shed 5 bases, J shed 5 bases, and the junction held 8 bases outside the gene matches. This CDR3 reads CASSPRTGGTNEKLFF. The CDR3 nucleotides are TGTGCCAGCAGCCCGCGGACAGGGGGGACGAATGAAAAACTGTTTTTT. The whole variable domain, remainder taken from reference TRBV7-9 and TRBJ1-4, is DTGVSQNPRHKITKRGQNVTFRCDPISEHNRLYWYRQTLGQGPEFLTYFQNEAQLEKSRLLSDRFSAERPKGSFSTLEIQRTEQGDSAMYLCASSPRTGGTNEKLFFGSGTQLSVL.

The DNA for the CDR3 is TGTGCCAGCAGCTTAGGGCAGGGTATAAACTCCTATGGCTACACCTTC. Translated, it gives CASSLGQGINSYGYTF. This rearrangement joins TRBV7-3 to TRBJ1-2, with D perhaps TRBD1 (5 bases). This CDR3 spans 16 amino acids. Germline CDR1 is SGHTA and CDR2 is FQGTGA. Trimming removed 2 bases from V and 4 bases from J, with 17 bases in between.

The chain recombines TRBV5-1 with TRBJ1-5; 7 nucleotides line up with TRBD1. The ends lost 0 bases at V and 5 bases at J; junction bases unmatched: 5. The CDR3 has 15 residues. The V gene's germline CDR1 is SGHRS and CDR2 YFSETQ. CDR3 loop: CASSLEGQRDQPQHF. The CDR3 bases are TGCGCCAGCAGCTTGGAGGGACAGCGAGATCAGCCCCAGCATTTT.

The chain carries TRBV5-1 and TRBJ1-1, with TRBD1 identical over 10 bases. The CDR3 is made up of 15 amino acids. J lost 4 bases, V lost 0 bases, and 3 bases had no gene match. In germline, CDR1 is SGHRS, CDR2 YFSETQ. CDR3 in DNA: TGCGCCAGCAGCTTGGTCCGGACAGGGGGCACTGAAGCTTTCTTT. This translates into CASSLVRTGGTEAFF.

The chain employs TRBV29-1 and TRBJ1-1; TRBD1 aligns across 7 bases. The CDR3 has 13 residues. The germline V gene has CDR1 SQVTM and CDR2 ANQGSEA. V was pared by 6 bases and J by 4 bases, with 8 bases of the junction left unmatched. CDR3 loop: CSVQMTGSTEAFF. DNA for the CDR3: TGCAGCGTGCAAATGACAGGGAGCACTGAAGCTTTCTTT.

The V call is TRBV5-1, the J call TRBJ2-2; D ambiguous. The V and J ends lost 0 bases and 2 bases respectively, with 8 bases between them. Germline values: CDR1 SGHRS, CDR2 YFSETQ. This CDR3 has 15 amino acids. This CDR3 is CASSLERSNTGELFF. For the CDR3, the DNA is TGCGCCAGCAGCTTGGAAAGGAGTAACACCGGGGAGCTGTTTTTT.

The chain carries TRBV5-6 and TRBJ2-7, with TRBD1 as a possible D gene (6 bases). The CDR3 length is 14 residues. V was clipped by 4 bases and J by 5 bases, with 16 bases between them. CDR1 and CDR2 from the germline V gene are SGHDT and YYEEEE. The CDR3 here is CASSAGAWGNEQYF. The CDR3 DNA sequence: TGTGCCAGCAGCGCAGGGGCATGGGGTAACGAGCAGTACTTC.

The chain couples TRBV5-6 to TRBJ1-6, with a possible D match to TRBD1 (6 bases). CDR3 length equals 14 residues. V was shortened by 4 bases and J by 9 bases, with 14 bases between the two germline ends. Germline V CDR1 and CDR2: SGHDT, YYEEEE. CDR3 nucleotide sequence: TGTGCCAGCAGCCTCGACAGGATGGTTTCACCCCTCCACTTT. Translation gives CASSLDRMVSPLHF.

The rearrangement uses TRBV7-9 and TRBJ2-5; 8 bases agree with TRBD2. Trimming cost V 4 bases and J 1 base; bases outside gene matches: 5. Looked up from germline, CDR1 is SEHNR and CDR2 is FQNEAQ (reference sequence). The CDR3 totals 15 residues. The CDR3 DNA reads TGTGCCAGCAGCTCACGGACTAGCACCCAAGAGACCCAGTACTTC. Translation gives CASSSRTSTQETQYF.

The chain uses TRBV6-5 and TRBJ1-4, with D perhaps matching TRBD1 (6 bases). The V and J ends lost 0 bases and 7 bases respectively, with 12 bases between them. The CDR3 runs to 15 residues. Germline V lookup: CDR1 MNHEY, CDR2 SVGAGI. As DNA, the CDR3 is TGTGCCAGCAGTTACTCTCCGGGGGCCATTGAAAAACTGTTTTTT. Its translation: CASSYSPGAIEKLFF.

This chain links TRBV19 with TRBJ2-1; D is tentatively TRBD1 or TRBD2 (7 bases each). Trimming left V 6 bases short and J 7 bases short, with 19 bases between. This CDR3 has 15 residues. CDR1 is LNHDA, CDR2 SQIVND, per germline (reference sequence). The CDR3 spells CASRGEGQRKNEQFF. The CDR3 region has the DNA TGTGCCAGTAGGGGGGAGGGACAGAGGAAAAATGAGCAGTTCTTC.

The chain recombines TRBV30 with TRBJ1-2; no definite D call. Germline V gives CDR1 GTSNPN, CDR2 SVGIG (reference sequence). Trimming removed 1 base from V and 5 bases from J, with 8 bases in between. The CDR3 contains 12 residues. Here the CDR3 reads CAWSDGKYGYTF. The CDR3 bases are TGTGCCTGGAGTGACGGAAAATATGGCTACACCTTC.

This clone was seen a single time. The chain links TRBV7-3 to TRBJ2-7; 10 bases are shared with TRBD2. V was pared by 5 bases and J by 3 bases, with 7 bases of the junction left unmatched. Per the germline V gene, CDR1 is SGHTA and CDR2 is FQGTGA. This CDR3 spans 15 amino acids. The CDR3 region has the DNA TGTGCCAGCAGCCCAGGGACTAGCGCGTTCTACGAGCAGTACTTC. It yields the protein CASSPGTSAFYEQYF. Full variable domain (remainder filled in from reference TRBV7-3 and TRBJ2-7): GAGVSQTPSNKVTEKGKYVELRCDPISGHTALYWYRQSLGQGPEFLIYFQGTGAADDSGLPNDRFFAVRPEGSVSTLKIQRTERGDSAVYLCASSPGTSAFYEQYFGPGTRLTVT.

The rearrangement joins TRBV28 to TRBJ1-2, with a weak D call TRBD1 (6 bases). Trimming pared 4 bases from V and 4 bases from J, leaving 10 bases between. The germline CDR1 and CDR2 sequences are MDHEN and SYDVKM. The CDR3 has 13 residues. CDR3 in amino acids: CASSSGQIYGYTF. The CDR3 DNA follows: TGTGCCAGCAGTTCGGGACAAATCTATGGCTACACCTTC.

CDR3 nucleotide sequence: TGCAGCTACAGCAAACTTAACTATGGCTACACCTTC. This codes for CSYSKLNYGYTF. The V call is TRBV29-1, the J call TRBJ1-2; D is ambiguous. The CDR3 contains 12 residues. V gave up 8 bases and J gave up 1 base, with 11 bases separating them. The V gene's germline CDR1 is SQVTM and CDR2 ANQGSEA.

The V and J genes are TRBV14 and TRBJ2-1; D uncertain. Germline values: CDR1 SGHDN, CDR2 FVKESK. This CDR3 has 15 amino acids. Trimming removed 3 bases at V and 9 bases at J, with 18 bases between. CDR3 nucleotides: TGTGCCAGCAGCCATCCCAAAACCGGGTATCTTGAGCAGTTCTTC. It codes for CASSHPKTGYLEQFF.

This CDR3 reads CASTSQSGLQETQYF. The CDR3 nucleotides read TGTGCCAGTACCTCCCAGAGCGGACTCCAAGAGACCCAGTACTTC. The chain is built from TRBV19 and TRBJ2-5, with D maybe TRBD2 (5 bases). V was cut by 7 bases and J by 1 base, with 16 bases left in between. CDR3 length: 15 amino acids. Germline loops: CDR1 LNHDA, CDR2 SQIVND (reference sequence).

This rearrangement joins TRBV7-2 to TRBJ2-7, with D unclear. V shed 6 bases and J shed 7 bases, with 10 bases lying between them. The germline gives CDR1 SGHTA, CDR2 FQGNSA. The length of the CDR3 is 11 residues. CDR3 bases: TGTGCCAGCAGGTACCGTGATGAGCAGTACTTC. Residues: CASRYRDEQYF.

This chain joins TRBV18 and TRBJ1-1, with D perhaps matching TRBD1 (5 bases). Germline V lookup: CDR1 KGHSH, CDR2 LQKENI. V was clipped by 1 base and J by 3 bases, with 9 bases between them. This CDR3 is built from 14 residues. CDR3 nucleotides: TGTGCCAGCTCACCACTGAGAGGGGACACTGAAGCTTTCTTT. It specifies CASSPLRGDTEAFF.

The CDR3 loop reads CSLDRVNGYTF. Here the CDR3 DNA reads TGCAGTTTGGACAGGGTGAATGGCTACACCTTC. The V and J genes are TRBV20-1 and TRBJ1-2; 8 positions agree with TRBD1. The length of the CDR3 is 11 residues. V dropped 8 bases and J dropped 6; count of bases not matched to a gene: 5. CDR1 and CDR2 (germline): DFQATT, SNEGSKA (reference sequence).